A selection of T cell receptor beta chains follows, all from one sample in a study of human T cells and chemical hapten exposure. TCRdb re-analysed the reads in MiXCR, keeping a single row per CDR3 protein. This table has 100,000 to 150,000 distinct CDR3 sequences, around 8.5% appearing once. Sequencing input: whole blood. These receptors all come from a human donor in good health. Some clones in this sample may be carry-over from other donors' samples. CDR3s include the opening cysteine and the closing phenylalanine or tryptophan. Each record gives: V gene, clone size, D gene, J gene, CDR3 protein, CDR3 DNA. A D gene is named only where the DNA matches it firmly. Some rows have no size entry. The others give once, few or many, or a class for an expanded clone.

v_call: TRBV25-1
clone_size: .
d_call: TRBD1
j_call: TRBJ2-1
cdr3_aa: CASSEFRGTGHNEQFF
cdr3_nt: TGTGCCAGCAGTGAATTTCGCGGGACAGGACACAATGAGCAGTTCTTC

v_call: TRBV9
clone_size: many
d_call: .
j_call: TRBJ2-7
cdr3_aa: CASSSGRGTYEQYF
cdr3_nt: TGTGCCAGCAGCTCCGGGAGAGGCACCTACGAGCAGTACTTC

v_call: TRBV11-2
clone_size: .
d_call: TRBD2
j_call: TRBJ2-4
cdr3_aa: CASSAGTSGALAKNIQYF
cdr3_nt: TGTGCCAGCAGCGCCGGGACTAGCGGGGCTCTAGCCAAAAACATTCAGTACTTC

v_call: TRBV27
clone_size: .
d_call: .
j_call: TRBJ1-4
cdr3_aa: CASSPRVATNEKLFF
cdr3_nt: TGTGCCAGCAGTCCCAGGGTTGCAACTAATGAAAAACTGTTTTTT

v_call: TRBV2
clone_size: many
d_call: .
j_call: TRBJ2-5
cdr3_aa: CASSLGREAGETQYF
cdr3_nt: TGTGCCAGCAGTTTAGGCAGAGAGGCCGGAGAGACCCAGTACTTC

v_call: TRBV27
clone_size: few
d_call: .
j_call: TRBJ2-1
cdr3_aa: CASSPFRELVPYNEQFF
cdr3_nt: TGTGCCAGCAGTCCCTTTAGGGAATTAGTCCCCTACAATGAGCAGTTCTTC

v_call: TRBV18
clone_size: few
d_call: .
j_call: TRBJ1-4
cdr3_aa: CASSPPAVNEKLFF
cdr3_nt: TGTGCCAGCTCACCACCGGCAGTGAATGAAAAACTGTTTTTT

v_call: TRBV12-3/TRBV12-4
clone_size: many
d_call: .
j_call: TRBJ1-2
cdr3_aa: CASSLNQGQNGYTF
cdr3_nt: TGTGCCAGCAGTTTAAACCAGGGGCAGAATGGCTACACCTTC

v_call: TRBV5-4
clone_size: .
d_call: .
j_call: TRBJ2-2
cdr3_aa: CAVEANPNTGELFF
cdr3_nt: TGTGCCGTTGAAGCGAATCCGAACACCGGGGAGCTGTTTTTT

v_call: TRBV19
clone_size: .
d_call: .
j_call: TRBJ1-2
cdr3_aa: CASTETLGRGYTF
cdr3_nt: TGTGCCAGTACGGAAACCCTGGGGCGTGGCTACACCTTC

v_call: TRBV18
clone_size: .
d_call: .
j_call: TRBJ2-5
cdr3_aa: CASSPVEGETQYF
cdr3_nt: TGTGCCAGCTCACCGGTGGAAGGGGAGACCCAGTACTTC

v_call: TRBV27
clone_size: many
d_call: .
j_call: TRBJ1-1
cdr3_aa: CASSLRLLKVNTEAFF
cdr3_nt: TGTGCCAGCAGTTTACGCCTTCTGAAAGTGAACACTGAAGCTTTCTTT

v_call: TRBV4-2
clone_size: many
d_call: TRBD2
j_call: TRBJ2-1
cdr3_aa: CASSQGTSGEYNEQFF
cdr3_nt: TGTGCCAGCAGCCAAGGGACTAGCGGGGAGTACAATGAGCAGTTCTTC

v_call: TRBV19
clone_size: many
d_call: .
j_call: TRBJ2-5
cdr3_aa: CASSILLESQETQYF
cdr3_nt: TGTGCCAGTAGTATCCTACTAGAGAGCCAAGAGACCCAGTACTTC

v_call: TRBV6-2/TRBV6-3
clone_size: many
d_call: .
j_call: TRBJ1-1
cdr3_aa: CASSYPGQHTEAFF
cdr3_nt: TGTGCCAGCAGTTACCCCGGACAGCACACTGAAGCTTTCTTT

v_call: TRBV19
clone_size: few
d_call: TRBD1
j_call: TRBJ1-5
cdr3_aa: CASSITDMGQGEQPQHF
cdr3_nt: TGTGCCAGTAGTATAACAGATATGGGACAGGGTGAACAGCCCCAGCATTTT

v_call: TRBV19
clone_size: .
d_call: .
j_call: TRBJ2-3
cdr3_aa: CASSTQGSADTQYF
cdr3_nt: TGTGCCAGTAGTACCCAGGGTTCCGCAGATACGCAGTATTTT

v_call: TRBV20-1
clone_size: few
d_call: .
j_call: TRBJ2-1
cdr3_aa: CSATLDNRGYNEQFF
cdr3_nt: TGCAGTGCTACTCTGGATAACCGGGGCTACAATGAGCAGTTCTTC

v_call: TRBV21-1
clone_size: many
d_call: .
j_call: TRBJ2-6
cdr3_aa: CASSKAGGTGANVLTF
cdr3_nt: TGTGCCAGCAGCAAAGCGGGAGGGACCGGGGCCAACGTCCTGACTTTC

v_call: TRBV18
clone_size: .
d_call: .
j_call: TRBJ1-1
cdr3_aa: CASSRAQENEAFF
cdr3_nt: TGTGCCAGCTCACGAGCACAGGAGAATGAAGCTTTCTTT

v_call: TRBV7-8
clone_size: .
d_call: .
j_call: TRBJ2-7
cdr3_aa: CASSLGAPLNPHYEQYF
cdr3_nt: TGTGCCAGCAGCTTAGGAGCCCCCCTGAACCCCCACTACGAGCAGTACTTC

v_call: TRBV7-9
clone_size: many
d_call: TRBD1
j_call: TRBJ1-6
cdr3_aa: CASSSTGTGDNSPLHF
cdr3_nt: TGTGCCAGCAGTTCAACAGGGACAGGGGATAATTCACCCCTCCACTTT

v_call: TRBV7-2
clone_size: many
d_call: .
j_call: TRBJ2-7
cdr3_aa: CASSRPGQEEQYF
cdr3_nt: TGTGCCAGCAGCCGGCCGGGCCAAGAGGAGCAGTACTTC

v_call: TRBV6-2/TRBV6-3
clone_size: .
d_call: .
j_call: TRBJ2-7
cdr3_aa: CASKREASEQYF
cdr3_nt: TGTGCCAGCAAAAGGGAAGCCTCCGAGCAGTACTTC

v_call: TRBV12-3/TRBV12-4
clone_size: many
d_call: .
j_call: TRBJ2-3
cdr3_aa: CASSFGSGLADTQYF
cdr3_nt: TGTGCCAGCAGTTTCGGGAGCGGGTTGGCAGATACGCAGTATTTT

v_call: TRBV5-1
clone_size: few
d_call: .
j_call: TRBJ2-3
cdr3_aa: CASSYLEVEDTQYF
cdr3_nt: TGCGCCAGCAGCTATCTCGAGGTCGAAGATACGCAGTATTTT

v_call: TRBV2
clone_size: .
d_call: .
j_call: TRBJ2-1
cdr3_aa: CASSVGRASYNEQFF
cdr3_nt: TGTGCCAGCAGTGTCGGTAGGGCTTCCTACAATGAGCAGTTCTTC

v_call: TRBV5-1
clone_size: .
d_call: TRBD1
j_call: TRBJ2-7
cdr3_aa: CASSFPRDRGDYEQYF
cdr3_nt: TGCGCCAGCAGCTTTCCAAGGGACAGGGGGGACTACGAGCAGTACTTC

v_call: TRBV12-3/TRBV12-4
clone_size: many
d_call: .
j_call: TRBJ1-5
cdr3_aa: CASSSATGNQPQHF
cdr3_nt: TGTGCCAGCAGTTCGGCAACAGGCAATCAGCCCCAGCATTTT

v_call: TRBV12-3/TRBV12-4
clone_size: few
d_call: .
j_call: TRBJ1-1
cdr3_aa: CASSPRGPRAFF
cdr3_nt: TGTGCCAGCAGTCCTAGAGGGCCACGGGCTTTCTTT

v_call: TRBV11-2
clone_size: .
d_call: TRBD2
j_call: TRBJ2-1
cdr3_aa: CASSLGASGGTYNEQFF
cdr3_nt: TGTGCCAGCAGCTTAGGGGCTAGCGGGGGAACCTACAATGAGCAGTTCTTC

v_call: TRBV6-4
clone_size: .
d_call: .
j_call: TRBJ2-1
cdr3_aa: CASSDSSAGTGPQFF
cdr3_nt: TGTGCCAGCAGTGACTCTTCGGCAGGGACTGGTCCACAGTTCTTC

v_call: TRBV6-1
clone_size: few
d_call: .
j_call: TRBJ1-1
cdr3_aa: CASRGIEGSEAFF
cdr3_nt: TGTGCCAGCCGGGGAATCGAGGGGAGTGAGGCTTTCTTT

v_call: TRBV2
clone_size: few
d_call: .
j_call: TRBJ2-3
cdr3_aa: CASRGDNTDTQYF
cdr3_nt: TGTGCCAGCAGGGGGGACAACACAGATACGCAGTATTTT

v_call: TRBV18
clone_size: .
d_call: TRBD1
j_call: TRBJ1-1
cdr3_aa: CASSLGQENAEAFF
cdr3_nt: TGTGCCAGCTCACTGGGACAGGAGAACGCTGAAGCTTTCTTT

v_call: TRBV12-3/TRBV12-4
clone_size: few
d_call: TRBD1
j_call: TRBJ2-5
cdr3_aa: CASSSGQGSFFETQYF
cdr3_nt: TGTGCCAGCAGTTCCGGACAGGGGAGTTTTTTTGAGACCCAGTACTTC

v_call: TRBV10-3
clone_size: .
d_call: .
j_call: TRBJ2-7
cdr3_aa: CATFSPGREQYF
cdr3_nt: TGTGCCACCTTCTCCCCCGGTAGAGAGCAGTACTTC

v_call: TRBV20-1
clone_size: many
d_call: .
j_call: TRBJ1-1
cdr3_aa: CSASRNTEAFF
cdr3_nt: TGCAGTGCTAGCAGGAACACTGAAGCTTTCTTT

v_call: TRBV20-1
clone_size: many
d_call: .
j_call: TRBJ1-2
cdr3_aa: CSARDSRVNYGYTF
cdr3_nt: TGCAGTGCTAGAGACAGCCGAGTTAACTATGGCTACACCTTC

v_call: TRBV18
clone_size: .
d_call: .
j_call: TRBJ2-2
cdr3_aa: CASSRDARANTGELFF
cdr3_nt: TGTGCCAGCTCGCGGGATGCCAGGGCGAACACCGGGGAGCTGTTTTTT

v_call: TRBV27
clone_size: .
d_call: .
j_call: TRBJ2-2
cdr3_aa: CASSLGGTGELFF
cdr3_nt: TGTGCCAGCAGTTTAGGGGGCACCGGGGAGCTGTTTTTT

v_call: TRBV9
clone_size: .
d_call: .
j_call: TRBJ2-6
cdr3_aa: CASSVQGSGANVLTF
cdr3_nt: TGTGCCAGCAGCGTACAAGGCTCTGGGGCCAACGTCCTGACTTTC

v_call: TRBV6-5
clone_size: few
d_call: TRBD1
j_call: TRBJ2-7
cdr3_aa: CASRPPRDRIYEQYF
cdr3_nt: TGTGCCAGCAGGCCCCCCCGGGACAGGATCTACGAGCAGTACTTC

v_call: TRBV2
clone_size: .
d_call: TRBD1
j_call: TRBJ2-2
cdr3_aa: CASTGDRGRWDTGELFF
cdr3_nt: TGTGCCAGCACCGGGGACAGGGGGCGCTGGGACACCGGGGAGCTGTTTTTT

v_call: TRBV12-3/TRBV12-4
clone_size: .
d_call: .
j_call: TRBJ2-5
cdr3_aa: CASSQSRDIQETQYF
cdr3_nt: TGTGCCAGCAGCCAGAGTCGGGACATCCAAGAGACCCAGTACTTC

v_call: TRBV12-3/TRBV12-4
clone_size: .
d_call: TRBD1
j_call: TRBJ2-1
cdr3_aa: CASSLPRTGNRNEQFF
cdr3_nt: TGTGCCAGCAGTTTACCACGGACAGGGAACCGCAATGAGCAGTTCTTC

v_call: TRBV19
clone_size: .
d_call: .
j_call: TRBJ1-4
cdr3_aa: CASSVRDTPNEKLFF
cdr3_nt: TGTGCCAGTAGTGTAAGGGACACCCCAAATGAAAAACTGTTTTTT

v_call: TRBV20-1
clone_size: many
d_call: .
j_call: TRBJ2-1
cdr3_aa: CSAGKTGFSYNEQFF
cdr3_nt: TGCAGTGCTGGCAAAACAGGGTTCTCCTACAATGAGCAGTTCTTC

v_call: TRBV29-1
clone_size: many
d_call: TRBD2
j_call: TRBJ2-1
cdr3_aa: CSVSAGGFNEQFF
cdr3_nt: TGCAGCGTTAGCGCGGGAGGATTCAATGAGCAGTTCTTC

v_call: TRBV20-1
clone_size: few
d_call: .
j_call: TRBJ2-1
cdr3_aa: CSANDGQFYNEQFF
cdr3_nt: TGCAGTGCTAATGATGGACAGTTCTACAATGAGCAGTTCTTC

v_call: TRBV7-9
clone_size: few
d_call: .
j_call: TRBJ2-7
cdr3_aa: CASRETENSYEQYF
cdr3_nt: TGTGCCAGCAGAGAGACAGAAAACTCCTACGAGCAGTACTTC

v_call: TRBV27
clone_size: few
d_call: .
j_call: TRBJ1-5
cdr3_aa: CASSPTIFGGNQPQHF
cdr3_nt: TGTGCCAGCAGTCCTACCATCTTCGGGGGCAATCAGCCCCAGCATTTT

v_call: TRBV27
clone_size: many
d_call: .
j_call: TRBJ1-1
cdr3_aa: CASSRQGVDEAFF
cdr3_nt: TGTGCCAGCAGTCGGCAGGGCGTGGATGAAGCTTTCTTT

v_call: TRBV6-5
clone_size: many
d_call: .
j_call: TRBJ2-7
cdr3_aa: CASSFGLEDYEQYF
cdr3_nt: TGTGCCAGCAGTTTCGGGCTGGAAGACTACGAGCAGTACTTC